The clone carrying this T cell receptor beta chain was observed at least ten times. This sample is part of a study of T cells in Graves' hyperthyroidism and ophthalmopathy. RNA transcripts gave rise to amplified TCR beta CDR3 regions. The study used the HTBI primer set for a first-round RT-PCR of the TCR CDR3. MiXCR, applied by TCRdb to the multiplex PCR reads, yields one record per CDR3 protein. The sample includes a few hundred thousand distinct CDR3 sequences, 15% to 20% of them seen just once. What was sequenced was blood. The receptor comes from a woman aged 25 to 45 with Graves' ophthalmopathy.

This chain's CDR3 is CASSLPRDRGISGSYNEQFF. The CDR3 DNA reads as TGTGCCAGCAGCTTACCCCGGGACAGGGGAATCTCCGGCTCCTACAATGAGCAGTTCTTC. The rearrangement links TRBV11-2 to TRBJ2-1; 10 bases are shared with TRBD1. CDR1 and CDR2 from the germline V gene are SGHAT and FQNNGV. The J segment lost 0 bases and the V segment lost 2 bases, leaving 13 bases of the junction unmatched. The CDR3 is made up of 20 amino acids.